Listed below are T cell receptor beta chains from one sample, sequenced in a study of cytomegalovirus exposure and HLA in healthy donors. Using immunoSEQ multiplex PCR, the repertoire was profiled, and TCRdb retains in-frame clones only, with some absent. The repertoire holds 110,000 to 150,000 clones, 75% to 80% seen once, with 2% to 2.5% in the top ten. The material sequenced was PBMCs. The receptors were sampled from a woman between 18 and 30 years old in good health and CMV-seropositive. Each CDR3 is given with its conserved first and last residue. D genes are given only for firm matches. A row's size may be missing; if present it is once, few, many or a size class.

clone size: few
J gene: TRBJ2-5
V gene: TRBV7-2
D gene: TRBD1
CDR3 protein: CASSRGQGETQYF
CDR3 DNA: TGTGCCAGCAGCCGGGGACAGGGGGAGACCCAGTACTTC

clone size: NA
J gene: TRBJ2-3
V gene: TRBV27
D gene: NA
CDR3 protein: CASSSRQASTDTQYF
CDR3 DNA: TGTGCCAGCAGTTCACGACAGGCGAGCACAGATACGCAGTATTTT

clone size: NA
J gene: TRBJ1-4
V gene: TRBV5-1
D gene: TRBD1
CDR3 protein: CASSVQGASTNEKLFF
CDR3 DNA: TGCGCCAGCAGCGTACAGGGGGCGTCAACTAATGAAAAACTGTTTTTT

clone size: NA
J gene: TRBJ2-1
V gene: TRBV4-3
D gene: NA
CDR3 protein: CASSQDKGGMRSYNEQFF
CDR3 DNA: TGCGCCAGCAGCCAAGATAAAGGGGGTATGAGATCCTACAATGAGCAGTTCTTC

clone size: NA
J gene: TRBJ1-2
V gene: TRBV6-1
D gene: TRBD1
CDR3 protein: CASSVAWGQPNYGYTF
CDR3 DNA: TGTGCCAGCAGTGTCGCCTGGGGACAGCCAAACTATGGCTACACCTTC

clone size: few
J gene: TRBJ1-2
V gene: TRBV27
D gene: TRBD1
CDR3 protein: CASTTVGTGALYYGYTF
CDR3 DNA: TGTGCCAGCACTACAGTAGGGACAGGGGCGCTTTACTATGGCTACACCTTC

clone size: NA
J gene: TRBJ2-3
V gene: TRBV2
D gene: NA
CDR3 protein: CASSSPIDTDTQYF
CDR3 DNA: TGTGCCAGCAGTAGTCCCATAGACACAGATACGCAGTATTTT

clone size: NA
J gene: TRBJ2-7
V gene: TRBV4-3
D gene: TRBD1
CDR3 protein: CASSQVSGGTGPYEQYF
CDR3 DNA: TGCGCCAGCAGCCAAGTTTCCGGAGGGACAGGGCCCTACGAGCAGTACTTC

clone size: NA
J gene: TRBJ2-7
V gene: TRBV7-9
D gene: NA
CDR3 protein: CSSSFETGSSYEQYF
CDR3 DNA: TGTTCCAGCAGCTTTGAGACAGGTAGCTCCTACGAGCAGTACTTC

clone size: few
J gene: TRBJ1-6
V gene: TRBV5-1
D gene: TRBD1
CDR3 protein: CASSPDRGNSPLHF
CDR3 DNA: TGCGCCAGCAGCCCTGACAGGGGTAATTCACCCCTCCACTTT

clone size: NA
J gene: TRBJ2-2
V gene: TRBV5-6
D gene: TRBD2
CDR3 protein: CASSFYTGGFAGELFF
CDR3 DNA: TGTGCCAGCAGCTTCTATACGGGGGGGTTCGCCGGGGAGCTGTTTTTT

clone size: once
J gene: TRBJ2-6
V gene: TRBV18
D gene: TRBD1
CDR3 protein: CASSLRDRASSGANVLTF
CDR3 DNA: TGTGCCAGCTCGCTCCGGGACAGGGCCAGCTCTGGGGCCAACGTCCTGACTTTC

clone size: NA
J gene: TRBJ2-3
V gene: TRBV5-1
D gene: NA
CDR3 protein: CASSLVAASTDTQYF
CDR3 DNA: TGCGCCAGCAGCTTGGTAGCGGCTAGCACAGATACGCAGTATTTT

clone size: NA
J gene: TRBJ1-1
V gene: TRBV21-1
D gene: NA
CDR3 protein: CASSAQGPMTAEAFF
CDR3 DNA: TGTGCCAGCAGCGCCCAAGGTCCTATGACAGCTGAAGCTTTCTTT

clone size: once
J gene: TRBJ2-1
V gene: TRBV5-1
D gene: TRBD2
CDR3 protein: CASSDERGGYNEQFF
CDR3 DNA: TGCGCCAGCAGCGACGAGCGGGGGGGTTACAATGAGCAGTTCTTC

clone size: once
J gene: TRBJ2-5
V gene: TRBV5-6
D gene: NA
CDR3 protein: CASSFQGSQETQYF
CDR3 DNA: TGTGCCAGCAGCTTTCAGGGCTCCCAAGAGACCCAGTACTTC

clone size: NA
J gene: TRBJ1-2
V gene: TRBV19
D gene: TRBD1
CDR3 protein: CASSIGSRDRDGYTF
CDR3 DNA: TGTGCCAGTAGTATAGGTTCGAGGGACAGGGATGGCTACACCTTC

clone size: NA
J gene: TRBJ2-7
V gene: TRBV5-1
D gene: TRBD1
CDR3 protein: CASSSQGSSYEQYF
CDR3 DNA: TGCGCCAGCAGCTCACAGGGGAGCTCCTACGAGCAGTACTTC

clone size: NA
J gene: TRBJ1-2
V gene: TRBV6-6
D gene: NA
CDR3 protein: CASSYAAASNYGYTF
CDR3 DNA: TGTGCCAGCAGTTACGCGGCCGCTTCTAACTATGGCTACACCTTC

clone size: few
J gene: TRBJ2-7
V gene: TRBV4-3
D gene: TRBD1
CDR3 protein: CASSQDGTGGSYEQYF
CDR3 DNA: TGCGCCAGCAGCCAAGATGGGACAGGGGGCTCCTACGAGCAGTACTTC

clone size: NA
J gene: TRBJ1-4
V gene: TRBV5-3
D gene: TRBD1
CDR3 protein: CARSHNRGEKLFF
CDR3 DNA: TGTGCCAGAAGCCACAACAGGGGTGAAAAACTGTTTTTT

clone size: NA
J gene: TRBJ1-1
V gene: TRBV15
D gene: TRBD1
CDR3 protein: CATSRWTGGVNTEAFF
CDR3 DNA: TGTGCCACCAGCAGGTGGACAGGGGGCGTGAACACTGAAGCTTTCTTT

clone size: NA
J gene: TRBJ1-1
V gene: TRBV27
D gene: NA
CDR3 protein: CASSFTTGITEAFF
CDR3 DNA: TGTGCCAGCAGTTTCACTACAGGGATAACTGAAGCTTTCTTT

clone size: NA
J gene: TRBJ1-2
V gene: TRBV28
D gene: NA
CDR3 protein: CASSPPYYYGYTF
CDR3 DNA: TGTGCCAGCAGTCCTCCCTACTACTATGGCTACACCTTC

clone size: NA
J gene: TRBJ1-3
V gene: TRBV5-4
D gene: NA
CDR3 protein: CASSLYGSGNTIYF
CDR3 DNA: TGTGCCAGCAGCTTGTACGGCTCTGGAAACACCATATATTTT

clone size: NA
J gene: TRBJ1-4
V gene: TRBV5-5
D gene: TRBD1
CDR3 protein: CASSFRGQGGTNEKLFF
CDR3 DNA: TGTGCCAGCAGCTTCCGTGGACAGGGTGGAACTAATGAAAAACTGTTTTTT

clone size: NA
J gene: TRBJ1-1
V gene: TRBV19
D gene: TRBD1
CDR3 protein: CASSIVRTGGWDTEAFF
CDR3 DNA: TGTGCCAGTAGTATTGTGCGGACAGGGGGCTGGGACACTGAAGCTTTCTTT

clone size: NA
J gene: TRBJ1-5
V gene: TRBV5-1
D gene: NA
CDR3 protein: CASSLGGQSNQPQHF
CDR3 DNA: TGCGCCAGCAGCTTGGGAGGACAGAGCAATCAGCCCCAGCATTTT

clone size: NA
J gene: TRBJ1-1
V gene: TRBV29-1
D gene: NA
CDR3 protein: CSVVRLAEAFF
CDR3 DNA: TGCAGCGTTGTCCGACTAGCTGAAGCTTTCTTT

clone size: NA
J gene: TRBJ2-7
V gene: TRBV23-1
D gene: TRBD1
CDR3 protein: CASSQSRQGAQNEQYF
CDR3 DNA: TGCGCCAGCAGTCAATCCCGACAGGGGGCGCAAAACGAGCAGTACTTC

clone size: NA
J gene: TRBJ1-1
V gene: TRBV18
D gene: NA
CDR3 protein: CASSLTVNTEAFF
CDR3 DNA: TGTGCCAGCTCTCTAACAGTGAACACTGAAGCTTTCTTT

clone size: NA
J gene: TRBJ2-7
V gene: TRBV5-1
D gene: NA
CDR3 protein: CASSLGGVHEQYF
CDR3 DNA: TGCGCCAGCAGCTTGGGAGGAGTCCACGAGCAGTACTTC

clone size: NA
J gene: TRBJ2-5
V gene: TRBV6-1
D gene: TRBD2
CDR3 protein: CASSEASGTQETQYF
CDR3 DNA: TGTGCCAGCAGTGAGGCTAGCGGGACCCAAGAGACCCAGTACTTC

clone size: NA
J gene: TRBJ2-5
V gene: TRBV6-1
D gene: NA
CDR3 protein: CARVKGGDQETQYF
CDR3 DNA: TGTGCCAGGGTGAAGGGGGGGGACCAAGAGACCCAGTACTTC

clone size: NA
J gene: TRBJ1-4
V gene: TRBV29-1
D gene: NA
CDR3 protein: CSVAQTATNEKLFF
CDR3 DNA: TGCAGCGTTGCCCAAACTGCAACTAATGAAAAACTGTTTTTT

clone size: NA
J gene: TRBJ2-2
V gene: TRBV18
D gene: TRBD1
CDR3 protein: CASSQQGAMNTGELFF
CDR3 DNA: TGTGCCAGCTCCCAACAGGGGGCAATGAACACCGGGGAGCTGTTTTTT

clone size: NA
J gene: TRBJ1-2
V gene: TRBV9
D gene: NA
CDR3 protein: CASSPSGQNYGYTF
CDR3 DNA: TGTGCCAGCAGCCCTTCCGGACAGAACTATGGCTACACCTTC

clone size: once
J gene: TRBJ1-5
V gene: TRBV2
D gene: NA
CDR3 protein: CASSGVLVEQPQHF
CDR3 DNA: TGTGCCAGCAGCGGGGTGCTGGTGGAACAGCCCCAGCATTTT

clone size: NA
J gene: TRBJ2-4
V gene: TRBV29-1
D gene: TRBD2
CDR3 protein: CSAVSLAGGNIQYF
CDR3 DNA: TGCAGCGCCGTATCCCTAGCGGGGGGAAACATTCAGTACTTC

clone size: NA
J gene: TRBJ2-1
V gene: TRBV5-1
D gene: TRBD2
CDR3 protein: CASSLEGAGGHYNEQFF
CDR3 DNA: TGCGCCAGCAGCTTGGAGGGGGCGGGGGGGCACTACAATGAGCAGTTCTTC

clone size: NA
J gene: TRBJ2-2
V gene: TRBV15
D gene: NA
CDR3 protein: CATSRDPDTGELFF
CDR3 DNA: TGTGCCACCAGCAGAGATCCGGACACCGGGGAGCTGTTTTTT

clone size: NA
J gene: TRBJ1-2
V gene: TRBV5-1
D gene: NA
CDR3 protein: CASSPRGNSGYTF
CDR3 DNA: TGCGCCAGCAGCCCCCGGGGAAACTCTGGCTACACCTTC

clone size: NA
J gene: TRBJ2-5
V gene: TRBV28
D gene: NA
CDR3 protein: CASGERETQYF
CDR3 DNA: TGTGCCAGCGGGGAGCGTGAGACCCAGTACTTC

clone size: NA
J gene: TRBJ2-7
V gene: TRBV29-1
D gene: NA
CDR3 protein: CSANVIVGEQYF
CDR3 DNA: TGCAGTGCTAACGTGATCGTCGGCGAGCAGTACTTC